Following are 20 T cell receptor beta chains from one sample sequenced in a study of CD8 T cells in ankylosing spondylitis. TCRdb re-derived calls from the 5' RACE reads in MiXCR, one entry per CDR3 protein. The table lists 50,000 to 70,000 distinct CDR3 sequences, around 6.5% of them singletons. Sequenced sample: synovial fluid, either unsorted or a sorted T cell fraction (not recorded which). These receptors all come from a male donor with ankylosing spondylitis.

The chain has TRBV6-1 and TRBJ2-3, with 8 bases that match TRBD2. V shed 11 bases, J shed 4 bases, and the junction held 11 bases outside the gene matches. Looked up from germline, CDR1 is MNHNS and CDR2 is SASEGT. The CDR3 is 14 amino acids. As DNA, the CDR3 is TGTGCCGCGGGAGGACTAGGGTTCCCAGATACGCAGTATTTT. Amino acid sequence: CAAGGLGFPDTQYF.

The V call is TRBV6-5, the J call TRBJ1-4; no clear D gene. V was cut by 2 bases and J by 0 bases, with 7 bases left in between. Germline V CDR1 and CDR2: MNHEY, SVGAGI. CDR3 length: 15 amino acids. The CDR3 spells CASSYRSSTNEKLFF. As DNA, the CDR3 is TGTGCCAGCAGTTACCGGTCGTCAACTAATGAAAAACTGTTTTTT.

This clonotype was detected a few times. CDR3 loop: CASSLGDREVEKLFF. Here the CDR3 DNA reads TGTGCCAGCAGCTTGGGCGACAGGGAAGTCGAAAAACTGTTTTTT. The V gene is TRBV11-2, the J gene TRBJ1-4; TRBD1 matches at 7 bases. Germline V lookup: CDR1 SGHAT, CDR2 FQNNGV. V dropped 3 bases and J dropped 8; count of bases not matched to a gene: 9. The CDR3 runs 15 residues. Full variable domain (missing parts from reference TRBV11-2 and TRBJ1-4): EAGVAQSPRYKIIEKRQSVAFWCNPISGHATLYWYQQILGQGPKLLIQFQNNGVVDDSQLPKDRFSAERLKGVDSTLKIQPAKLEDSAVYLCASSLGDREVEKLFFGSGTQLSVL.

This clonotype was counted at least ten times. The J gene is TRBJ1-2, the V gene TRBV3-1, with D tentatively TRBD1 (6 bases). The V gene lost 0 bases and the J gene lost 10 bases, with 21 bases spanning the gap. This CDR3 comprises 16 residues. Germline V gives CDR1 LGHDT, CDR2 YNNKEL (reference sequence). CDR3 bases: TGTGCCAGCAGCCAAGATGAGGGGTTACCCGGACAGTTCTACACCTTC. Its translation: CASSQDEGLPGQFYTF.

This clonotype was found many times. This chain connects TRBV6-2 or TRBV6-3 to TRBJ2-1; D remains unclear. Trimming took off 1 base at V and 5 bases at J, with 12 bases between the two ends. The CDR3 runs 15 residues. CDR1 MNHEY and CDR2 SVGEGT come from the germline V gene. The CDR3 bases are TGTGCCAGCAGTTACTATTCGGGTGGGGACAATGAGCAGTTCTTC. Translating gives CASSYYSGGDNEQFF.

The rearrangement uses TRBV27 and TRBJ1-2, with TRBD1 as a possible D gene (5 bases). The CDR3 runs 13 residues. Germline lookup yields CDR1 MNHEY and CDR2 SMNVEV (reference sequence). The V end was cut by 4 bases, the J end by 8 bases, with 14 bases between. CDR3 nucleotide sequence: TGTGCCAGCAGTTCCCGGGACCCGTGGGGCTACACCTTC. This codes for CASSSRDPWGYTF.

This clonotype has a count of ten or more. This chain joins TRBV14 and TRBJ2-7, with 8 bases lining up with TRBD2. The CDR3 covers 17 residues. CDR1 and CDR2 from the germline V gene are SGHDN and FVKESK. The V segment lost 3 bases and the J segment 3 bases; nucleotides outside the gene matches: 13. The CDR3 sequence: CASSQGSGSFPLYEQYF. CDR3 DNA: TGTGCCAGCAGCCAGGGCAGCGGGAGCTTCCCGCTCTACGAGCAGTACTTC.

This clonotype occurred many times. The V and J genes are TRBV5-1 and TRBJ1-1, with D maybe TRBD1 (5 bases). With 0 bases removed from V and 4 bases from J, the gap between germline ends came to 10 bases. There are 14 residues in the CDR3. Germline V gives CDR1 SGHRS, CDR2 YFSETQ. CDR3 in DNA: TGCGCCAGCAGCTTGGGACAGCCGGGCACTGAAGCTTTCTTT. It specifies CASSLGQPGTEAFF.

The chain uses TRBV7-9 and TRBJ1-1; no definite D call. Deletions cut 4 bases from V and 0 bases from J, with 9 bases between. This CDR3 comprises 14 residues. Germline V gives CDR1 SEHNR, CDR2 FQNEAQ (reference sequence). The CDR3 sequence: CASSSLGVNTEAFF. The CDR3 DNA sequence: TGTGCCAGCAGCTCCCTTGGGGTGAACACTGAAGCTTTCTTT.

This chain connects TRBV14 to TRBJ1-6, with a tentative D call TRBD1 (5 bases). Trimming shortened V by 4 bases and J by 7 bases, and 14 bases separated the two germline ends. Germline loops: CDR1 SGHDN, CDR2 FVKESK. The CDR3 is made up of 15 amino acids. CDR3 nucleotides: TGTGCCAGCAGCCCCAATCCAGGGTGGAATTCACCCCTCCACTTT. Its translation: CASSPNPGWNSPLHF.

The chain carries TRBV12-3 or TRBV12-4 and TRBJ2-3; 7 bases fit TRBD2. This CDR3 spans 16 amino acids. Unmatched junction bases numbered 8, after V lost 1 base and J lost 4 bases. The chain's CDR3 is CASSLGSGFGADTQYF. CDR3 coding DNA: TGTGCCAGCAGTTTAGGTAGCGGGTTTGGTGCAGATACGCAGTATTTT.

This clonotype was detected only a few times. The rearrangement uses TRBV20-1 and TRBJ2-7; 8 positions match TRBD2. The trim removed 6 bases at V and 3 bases at J, leaving 7 bases unmatched. Germline values: CDR1 DFQATT, CDR2 SNEGSKA (reference sequence). There are 13 residues in the CDR3. CDR3 residues: CSAEIAGRYEQYF. The CDR3, as DNA: TGCAGTGCCGAGATAGCGGGACGCTACGAGCAGTACTTC.

The rearrangement uses TRBV20-1 and TRBJ2-7; no definite D call. This CDR3 is 13 amino acids long. Between the trimmed V and J ends, which lost 0 bases and 4 bases, there was a span of 10 bases. From germline, CDR1 is DFQATT and CDR2 SNEGSKA (reference sequence). The CDR3: CSARDGLLYEQYF. The CDR3 region has the DNA TGCAGTGCTAGAGATGGGTTGCTATACGAGCAGTACTTC.

This clonotype was found a few times. The chain links TRBV18 to TRBJ2-5; TRBD2 agrees at 11 bases. CDR3 length: 14 amino acids. V shed 5 bases and J 7 bases; nucleotides not matched to a gene: 6. Germline values: CDR1 KGHSH, CDR2 LQKENI. The CDR3 reads CASSSGLAAPTQYF. The DNA of the CDR3 is TGTGCCAGCTCATCGGGACTAGCGGCCCCGACCCAGTACTTC. Full variable domain (outside the CDR3, taken from reference TRBV18 and TRBJ2-5): NAGVMQNPRHLVRRRGQEARLRCSPMKGHSHVYWYRQLPEEGLKFMVYLQKENIIDESGMPKERFSAEFPKEGPSILRIQQVVRGDSAAYFCASSSGLAAPTQYFGPGTRLLVL.

This clonotype has just a few counts. This chain connects TRBV7-2 to TRBJ2-7; the match to TRBD2 covers 12 bases. Germline-derived CDR1 and CDR2 are SGHTA and FQGNSA. Trimming at V came to 8 bases and at J to 2 bases, leaving 10 bases not matched to a gene. There are 16 residues in the CDR3. CDR3 region: CASSHRASGRAYEQYF. CDR3 nucleotide sequence: TGTGCCAGCTCCCACCGGGCTAGCGGGAGGGCCTACGAGCAGTACTTC.

This clonotype was seen at least ten times. The chain links TRBV11-2 to TRBJ2-1, with D possibly matching TRBD2 (5 bases). The germline V and J ends were trimmed by 1 base and 0 bases, with 16 bases remaining between them. Germline values: CDR1 SGHAT, CDR2 FQNNGV. CDR3 length: 18 amino acids. This CDR3 is CASSLGRKTESSYNEQFF. Here the CDR3 DNA reads TGTGCCAGCAGCTTAGGGAGGAAAACGGAGAGCTCCTACAATGAGCAGTTCTTC.

This chain joins TRBV24-1 and TRBJ2-1, with 8 bases matching TRBD2. CDR1 KGHDR and CDR2 SFDVKD come from the germline V gene. The V segment lost 0 bases and the J segment 8 bases; nucleotides outside the gene matches: 8. There are 16 residues in the CDR3. The CDR3 loop is CATSDLGSGNSHEQFF. In DNA, the CDR3 is TGTGCCACCAGTGATTTGGGTAGCGGGAACTCCCATGAGCAGTTCTTC.

The chain is built from TRBV6-5 and TRBJ2-3; D gene ambiguous. The CDR3 length is 14 residues. V lost 2 bases and J lost 6, with 12 bases in between. Germline V gene lookup returns CDR1 MNHEY and CDR2 SVGAGI. CDR3 bases: TGTGCCAGCAGTTACACATGGACGGGTGATACGCAGTATTTT. It codes for CASSYTWTGDTQYF.

In this sample, this clonotype turned up a few times. The chain employs TRBV3-1 and TRBJ1-1; D remains unclear. The V gene's germline CDR1 is LGHDT and CDR2 YNNKEL (reference sequence). V lost 0 bases and J 4 bases, leaving 9 bases between the germline ends. The CDR3 runs to 14 residues. The CDR3 region is CASSQERRITEAFF. The DNA of the CDR3 is TGTGCCAGCAGCCAAGAGCGCAGAATCACTGAAGCTTTCTTT.

The rearrangement uses TRBV19 and TRBJ2-1; TRBD2 agrees at 9 bases. The germline V gene encodes CDR1 LNHDA and CDR2 SQIVND (reference sequence). This CDR3 is 14 amino acids long. J was trimmed by 11 bases and V by 5 bases; bases with no gene match: 10. DNA for the CDR3: TGTGCCAGTAGTGGGGCGGGAGGGCCGTCACAGCAGTTCTTC. It encodes CASSGAGGPSQQFF. Based on the CDR3 plus reference TRBV19 and TRBJ2-1, the full variable domain is DGGITQSPKYLFRKEGQNVTLSCEQNLNHDAMYWYRQDPGQGLRLIYYSQIVNDFQKGDIAEGYSVSREKKESFPLTVTSAQKNPTAFYLCASSGAGGPSQQFFGPGTRLTVL.